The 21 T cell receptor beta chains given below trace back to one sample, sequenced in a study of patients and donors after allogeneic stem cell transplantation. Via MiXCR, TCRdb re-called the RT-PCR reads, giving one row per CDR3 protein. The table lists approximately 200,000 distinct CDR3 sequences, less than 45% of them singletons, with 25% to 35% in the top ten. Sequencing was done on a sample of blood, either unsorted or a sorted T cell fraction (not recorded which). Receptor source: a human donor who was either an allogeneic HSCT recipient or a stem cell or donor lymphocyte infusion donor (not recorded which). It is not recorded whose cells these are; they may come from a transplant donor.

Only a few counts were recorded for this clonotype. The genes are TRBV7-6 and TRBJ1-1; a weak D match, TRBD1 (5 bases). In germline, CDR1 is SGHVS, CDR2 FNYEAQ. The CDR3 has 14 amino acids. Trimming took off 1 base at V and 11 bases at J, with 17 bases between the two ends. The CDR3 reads CASSLGGDAREAFF. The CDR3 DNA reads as TGTGCCAGCAGCTTAGGGGGGGATGCGCGCGAGGCTTTCTTT.

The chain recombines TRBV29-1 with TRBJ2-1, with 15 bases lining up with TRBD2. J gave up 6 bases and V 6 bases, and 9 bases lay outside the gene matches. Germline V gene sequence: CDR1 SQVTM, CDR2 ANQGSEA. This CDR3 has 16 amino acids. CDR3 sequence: CSVRAGLAGGVNEQFF. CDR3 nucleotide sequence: TGCAGCGTCCGAGCGGGACTAGCGGGAGGTGTCAATGAGCAGTTCTTC.

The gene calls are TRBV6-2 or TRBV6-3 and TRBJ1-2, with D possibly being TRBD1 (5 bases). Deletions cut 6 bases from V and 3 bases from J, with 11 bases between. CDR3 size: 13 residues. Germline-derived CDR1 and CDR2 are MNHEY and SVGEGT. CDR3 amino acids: CASSRAGHYGYTF. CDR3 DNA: TGTGCCAGCAGCCGCGCGGGGCACTATGGCTACACCTTC.

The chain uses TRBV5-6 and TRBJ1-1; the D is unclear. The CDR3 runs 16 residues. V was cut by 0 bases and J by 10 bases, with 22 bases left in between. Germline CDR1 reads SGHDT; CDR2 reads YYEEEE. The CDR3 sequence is CASSLAGLRATAGAFF. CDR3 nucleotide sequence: TGTGCCAGCAGCTTGGCCGGTCTCCGGGCGACGGCTGGAGCTTTCTTT.

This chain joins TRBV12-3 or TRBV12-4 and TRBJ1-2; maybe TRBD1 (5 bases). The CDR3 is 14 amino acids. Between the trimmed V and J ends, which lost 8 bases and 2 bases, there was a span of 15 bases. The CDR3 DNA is TGTGCCAGCTCCGAAAAAGGGGTAAACTATGGCTACACCTTC. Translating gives CASSEKGVNYGYTF.

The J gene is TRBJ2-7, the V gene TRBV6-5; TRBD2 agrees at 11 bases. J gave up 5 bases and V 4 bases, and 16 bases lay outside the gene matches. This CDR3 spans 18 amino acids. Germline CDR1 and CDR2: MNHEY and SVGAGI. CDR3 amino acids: CASSFGSTSGTWIHEQYF. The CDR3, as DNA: TGTGCCAGCAGTTTCGGTTCGACTAGCGGGACTTGGATCCACGAGCAGTACTTC.

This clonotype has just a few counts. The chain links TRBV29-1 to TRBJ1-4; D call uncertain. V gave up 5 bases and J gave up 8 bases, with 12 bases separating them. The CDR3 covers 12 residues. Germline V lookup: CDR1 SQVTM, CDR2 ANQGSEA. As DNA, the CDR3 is TGCAGCGTTCCGTACGAGGGCGAAAAACTGTTTTTT. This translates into CSVPYEGEKLFF.

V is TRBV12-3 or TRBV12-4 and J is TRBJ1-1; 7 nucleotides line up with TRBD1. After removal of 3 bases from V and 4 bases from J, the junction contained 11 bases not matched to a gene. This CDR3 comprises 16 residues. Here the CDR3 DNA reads TGTGCCAGCAGTTTTGGTAGGGGGCAGGTAGGCACTGAAGCTTTCTTT. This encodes CASSFGRGQVGTEAFF.

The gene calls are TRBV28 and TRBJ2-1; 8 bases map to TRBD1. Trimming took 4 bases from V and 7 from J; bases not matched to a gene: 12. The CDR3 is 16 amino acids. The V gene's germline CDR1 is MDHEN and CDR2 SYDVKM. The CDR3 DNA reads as TGTGCCAGCAGTTACAGGACAGGGAAGGGTAATAATGAGCAGTTCTTC. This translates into CASSYRTGKGNNEQFF.

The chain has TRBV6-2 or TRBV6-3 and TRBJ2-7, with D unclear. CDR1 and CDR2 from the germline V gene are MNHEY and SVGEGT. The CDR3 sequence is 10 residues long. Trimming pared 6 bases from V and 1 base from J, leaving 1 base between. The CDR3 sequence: CASRSYEQYF. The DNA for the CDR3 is TGTGCCAGCAGATCCTACGAGCAGTACTTC.

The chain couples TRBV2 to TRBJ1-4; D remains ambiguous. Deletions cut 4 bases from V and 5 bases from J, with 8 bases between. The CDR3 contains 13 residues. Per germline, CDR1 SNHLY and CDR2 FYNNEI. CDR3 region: CASSVGRNEKLFF. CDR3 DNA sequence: TGTGCCAGCAGTGTCGGCCGGAATGAAAAACTGTTTTTT.

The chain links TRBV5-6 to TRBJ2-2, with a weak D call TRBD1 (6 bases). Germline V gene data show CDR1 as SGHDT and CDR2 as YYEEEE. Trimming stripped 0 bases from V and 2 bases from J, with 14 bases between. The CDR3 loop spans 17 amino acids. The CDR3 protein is CASSLEIGGTNTGELFF. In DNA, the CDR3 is TGTGCCAGCAGCTTGGAGATAGGGGGAACTAACACCGGGGAGCTGTTTTTT.

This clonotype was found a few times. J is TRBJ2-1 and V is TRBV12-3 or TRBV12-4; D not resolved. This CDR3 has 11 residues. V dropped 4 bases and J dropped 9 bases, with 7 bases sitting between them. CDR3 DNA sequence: TGTGCCAGCAGTTCCGTGGCTGAGCAGTTCTTC. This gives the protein CASSSVAEQFF.

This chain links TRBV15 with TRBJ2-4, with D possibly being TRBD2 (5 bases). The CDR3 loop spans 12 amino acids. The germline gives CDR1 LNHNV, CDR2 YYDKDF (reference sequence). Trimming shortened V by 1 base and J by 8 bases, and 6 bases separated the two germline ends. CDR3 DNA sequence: TGTGCCACCAGCAGAGCGGAGGACATTCAGTACTTC. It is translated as CATSRAEDIQYF.

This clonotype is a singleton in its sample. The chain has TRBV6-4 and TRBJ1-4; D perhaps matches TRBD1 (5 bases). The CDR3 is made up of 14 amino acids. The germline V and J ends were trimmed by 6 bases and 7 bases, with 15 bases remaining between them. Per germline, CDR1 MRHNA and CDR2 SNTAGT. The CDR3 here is CASSSRRGSEKLFF. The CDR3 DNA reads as TGTGCCAGCAGCAGCCGACGGGGGAGTGAAAAACTGTTTTTT.

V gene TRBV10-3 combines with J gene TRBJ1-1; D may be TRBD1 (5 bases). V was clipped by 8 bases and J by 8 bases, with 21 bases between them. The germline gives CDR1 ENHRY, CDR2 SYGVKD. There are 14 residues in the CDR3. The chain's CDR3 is CAIGNSGPSPEAFF. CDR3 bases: TGTGCCATCGGAAACTCAGGGCCTTCGCCCGAAGCTTTCTTT.

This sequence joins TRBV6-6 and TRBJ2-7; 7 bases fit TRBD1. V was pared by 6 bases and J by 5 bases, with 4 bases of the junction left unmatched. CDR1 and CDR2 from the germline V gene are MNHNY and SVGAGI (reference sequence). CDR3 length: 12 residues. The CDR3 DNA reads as TGTGCCAGCAGAGCCGACAGGGACGAGCAGTACTTC. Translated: CASRADRDEQYF.

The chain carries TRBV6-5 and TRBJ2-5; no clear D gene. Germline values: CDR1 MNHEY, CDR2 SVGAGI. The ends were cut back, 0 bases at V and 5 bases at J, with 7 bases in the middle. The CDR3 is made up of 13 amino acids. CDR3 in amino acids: CASSYSFGETQYF. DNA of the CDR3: TGTGCCAGCAGTTACTCGTTCGGGGAGACCCAGTACTTC.

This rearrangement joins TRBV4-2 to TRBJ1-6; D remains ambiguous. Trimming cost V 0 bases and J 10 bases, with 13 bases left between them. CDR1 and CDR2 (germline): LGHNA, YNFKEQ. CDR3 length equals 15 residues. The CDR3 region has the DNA TGTGCCAGCAGCCAAGAGAGCCTCCCCGGATCACCCCTCCACTTT. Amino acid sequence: CASSQESLPGSPLHF.

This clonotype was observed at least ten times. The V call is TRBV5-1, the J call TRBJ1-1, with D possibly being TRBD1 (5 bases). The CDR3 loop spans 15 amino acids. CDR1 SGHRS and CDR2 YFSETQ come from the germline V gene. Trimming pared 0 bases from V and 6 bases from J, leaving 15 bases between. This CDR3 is CASSLVVAEGAEAFF. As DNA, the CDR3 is TGCGCCAGCAGCTTGGTGGTCGCGGAAGGGGCTGAAGCTTTCTTT.

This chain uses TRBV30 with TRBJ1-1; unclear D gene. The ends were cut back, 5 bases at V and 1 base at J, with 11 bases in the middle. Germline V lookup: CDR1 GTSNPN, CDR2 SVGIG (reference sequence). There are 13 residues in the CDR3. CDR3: CAWGPRQNTEAFF. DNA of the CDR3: TGTGCCTGGGGACCCAGACAGAACACTGAAGCTTTCTTT. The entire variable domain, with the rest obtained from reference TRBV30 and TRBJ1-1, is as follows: SQTIHQWPATLVQPVGSPLSLECTVEGTSNPNLYWYRQAAGRGLQLLFYSVGIGQISSEVPQNLSASRPQDRQFILSSKKLLLSDSGFYLCAWGPRQNTEAFFGQGTRLTVV.